This record concerns one T cell receptor (beta chain) sequence. Naive CD8 populations comprised CD45RO-negative cells positively selected for CCR7, excluding terminally differentiated effector memory CD45RA+ cells. Profiling relied on immunoSEQ multiplex PCR, and the TCRdb table lists in-frame clones only, not all of them. The sample lists roughly 890,000 clones, 80% to 95% occurring once. This sample was included in a study of shared clonotypes between healthy human individuals. The CDR3 covers 18 residues. V lost 4 bases, J lost 2 bases, and 16 bases stayed unmatched. Germline V gives CDR1 SEHNR, CDR2 FQNEAQ (reference sequence).

This TCR was sampled from a man aged 25-45 years in good health. The specimen was naive CD8+ T cells sorted from blood. The gene calls are TRBV7-9 and TRBJ2-7; TRBD1 agrees at 8 bases. The CDR3 protein is CASSSPGTGHDAPYEQYF. CDR3 DNA sequence: TGTGCCAGCAGCTCACCCGGGACAGGTCATGATGCACCCTACGAGCAGTACTTC.